The 11 T cell receptor beta chains below were found in one sample sequenced in a study of shared clonotypes between healthy human individuals. Only in-frame clones appear in the TCRdb table, and some are missing; sequencing was by immunoSEQ multiplex PCR. The profile shows over a million clones, 60% to 80% of them singletons. The specimen was memory CD4+ T cells sorted from blood. Subset here: CD45RA-negative fraction. The receptors were sampled from a man between 18 and 35 years old in good health.

As for this clone: Distinct nucleotide sequences in the sample also encode this CDR3. The chain has TRBV27 and TRBJ2-3; D unresolved. This CDR3 comprises 12 residues. V lost 5 bases, J lost 2 bases, and 5 bases lay in between. Germline V lookup: CDR1 MNHEY, CDR2 SMNVEV (reference sequence). This CDR3 is CASSPTTDTQYF. The DNA for the CDR3 is TGTGCCAGCAGTCCGACCACAGATACGCAGTATTTT.

V usage is TRBV7-2 and J usage is TRBJ2-7, with 8 bases lining up with TRBD1. The CDR3 runs 14 residues. Germline loops: CDR1 SGHTA, CDR2 FQGNSA. V lost 5 bases, J lost 9 bases, and 12 bases stayed unmatched. The CDR3 sequence is CASSLGQGPSVQYF. Here the CDR3 DNA reads TGTGCCAGCAGCCTTGGACAGGGTCCCTCGGTGCAGTACTTC.

Here the CDR3 DNA reads TGTGCCAGCAGGGGGAGCACCTACGAGCAGTACTTC. Translated: CASRGSTYEQYF. This sequence joins TRBV6-1 and TRBJ2-7, with D perhaps TRBD2 (5 bases). CDR1 MNHNS and CDR2 SASEGT come from the germline V gene. V was pared by 6 bases and J by 2 bases, with 8 bases between. The CDR3 length is 12 residues.

The chain has TRBV30 and TRBJ1-5, with TRBD1 identical over 7 bases. There are 16 residues in the CDR3. Germline V gene data show CDR1 as GTSNPN and CDR2 as SVGIG (reference sequence). Trimming took 1 base from V and 0 from J; bases not matched to a gene: 6. The CDR3 DNA is TGTGCCTGGAGTGGACAGGGAGGTTCTAGCAATCAGCCCCAGCATTTT. Protein sequence: CAWSGQGGSSNQPQHF.

This chain uses TRBV29-1 with TRBJ2-1; perhaps TRBD2 as D (6 bases). The CDR3 has 13 amino acids. CDR1 and CDR2 from the germline V gene are SQVTM and ANQGSEA. The ends were cut back, 4 bases at V and 8 bases at J, with 15 bases in the middle. CDR3 bases: TGCAGCGTTGTGGGGAGACTAGGGGATGAGCAGTTCTTC. Its translation is CSVVGRLGDEQFF.

This clone has only a few counts. This sequence joins TRBV5-1 and TRBJ1-2; D not certain. Germline lookup yields CDR1 SGHRS and CDR2 YFSETQ. The CDR3 totals 15 residues. V was shortened by 1 base and J by 7 bases, with 17 bases between the two germline ends. This CDR3 is CASSLIGSHNVGYTF. As DNA, the CDR3 is TGCGCCAGCAGCTTGATAGGGAGCCATAATGTTGGCTACACCTTC.

The V and J genes are TRBV12-5 and TRBJ2-2, with 7 bases aligning to TRBD1. V lost 4 bases, J lost 4 bases, and 9 bases stayed unmatched. CDR1 and CDR2 (germline): LGHNT, FRNRAP. The CDR3 runs to 16 residues. CDR3 bases: TGTGCTAGTGGTTGGCCCCCGGACAGGATCACCGGGGAGCTGTTTTTT. It codes for CASGWPPDRITGELFF. The full variable domain, in which reference TRBV12-5 and TRBJ2-2 provide the parts outside the CDR3, is DARVTQTPRHKVTEMGQEVTMRCQPILGHNTVFWYRQTMMQGLELLAYFRNRAPLDDSGMPKDRFSAEMPDATLATLKIQPSEPRDSAVYFCASGWPPDRITGELFFGEGSRLTVL.

The chain carries TRBV6-7 and TRBJ2-1; D uncertain. TRBV6-7 is an open reading frame whose function is uncertain. The CDR3 is 11 residues long. V lost 0 bases and J lost 9, with 3 bases in between. The CDR3 nucleotides read TGTGCCAGCAGTTACTCTGGTGAGCAGTTCTTC. It translates to CASSYSGEQFF.

Only a few counts were recorded for this clone. The J gene is TRBJ2-5, the V gene TRBV18; D gene unclear. The CDR3 spans 13 residues. V dropped 1 base and J dropped 7 bases, with 10 bases sitting between them. Germline CDR1 is KGHSH and CDR2 is LQKENI. CDR3 nucleotide sequence: TGTGCCAGCTCACCACAAGGCTTAGTGACCCAGTACTTC. Translating gives CASSPQGLVTQYF.

This clone was observed a handful of times. The rearrangement links TRBV5-4 to TRBJ2-7, with D perhaps TRBD1 or TRBD2 (7 bases each). The germline CDR1 and CDR2 sequences are SGHNT and YYREEE (reference sequence). The CDR3 contains 19 residues. V was clipped by 4 bases and J by 1 base, with 27 bases between them. The CDR3 nucleotides are TGTGCCAGCAGCGCGGAACCAGGGACTACTCAGGGGGTTTCCTACGAGCAGTACTTC. Residues: CASSAEPGTTQGVSYEQYF.

Regarding this clone: Other DNA sequences within the sample encode an identical CDR3. V is TRBV5-5 and J is TRBJ2-7; D might be TRBD2 (6 bases). Germline values: CDR1 SGHKS, CDR2 YYEKEE (reference sequence). The CDR3 runs 13 residues. Trimming shortened V by 1 base and J by 4 bases, and 9 bases separated the two germline ends. CDR3 nucleotides: TGTGCCAGCAGCTTGACTAGCAGGTACGAGCAGTACTTC. Amino acid sequence: CASSLTSRYEQYF.